The 17 T cell receptor beta chains reported below all come from one sample, sequenced in a study of blood T cell repertoires in COVID-19. Profiling relied on immunoSEQ multiplex PCR, and the TCRdb table lists in-frame clones only, not all of them. The sample yields 230,000 or so clones, about 80% seen once. Sequencing used PBMCs or T cells enriched from blood (not recorded which). These TCRs come from a man aged 45-60 years who had recovered from COVID-19.

This sequence joins TRBV10-2 and TRBJ1-5, with 7 bases aligning to TRBD1. Trimming cost V 6 bases and J 4 bases; bases outside gene matches: 3. The germline V gene has CDR1 WSHSY and CDR2 SAAADI. This CDR3 has 13 residues. CDR3 region: CASRQGQNQPQHF. In DNA, the CDR3 is TGCGCCAGCAGACAGGGGCAAAATCAGCCCCAGCATTTT.

The genes are TRBV11-3 and TRBJ2-7; 10 bases agree with TRBD1. J was trimmed by 3 bases and V by 4 bases; bases with no gene match: 12. The CDR3 spans 17 residues. In germline, CDR1 is SGHNT, CDR2 YENEEA. Here the CDR3 reads CASSSRSRQGADYEQYF. CDR3 coding DNA: TGTGCCAGCAGCTCACGGTCCAGACAGGGGGCCGACTACGAGCAGTACTTC.

Comments on this clone: The same CDR3 is also encoded by other DNA sequences in this sample. V is TRBV5-1 and J is TRBJ2-2; TRBD2 might be the D (5 bases). V was clipped by 5 bases and J by 3 bases, with 8 bases between them. Germline V gene sequence: CDR1 SGHRS, CDR2 YFSETQ. The CDR3 contains 13 residues. CDR3 sequence: CASRAGDTGELFF. As DNA, the CDR3 is TGCGCCAGCAGGGCGGGCGACACCGGGGAGCTGTTTTTT.

V gene TRBV28 combines with J gene TRBJ1-1; TRBD1 aligns across 8 bases. CDR1 MDHEN and CDR2 SYDVKM come from the germline V gene. The CDR3 is 15 amino acids. V lost 5 bases, J lost 0 bases, and 5 bases stayed unmatched. The CDR3 region is CASSTGDRMNTEAFF. CDR3 bases: TGTGCCAGCAGTACAGGGGACAGGATGAACACTGAAGCTTTCTTT.

J is TRBJ1-2 and V is TRBV7-3; 7 positions match TRBD1. The junction had 9 bases not matched to a gene; V was cut back by 5 bases and J by 6 bases. Germline assignment: CDR1 SGHTA and CDR2 FQGTGA. CDR3 length equals 14 residues. The CDR3 protein is CASSPTTGADGYTF. As DNA, the CDR3 is TGTGCCAGCAGCCCGACAACAGGGGCAGATGGCTACACCTTC.

This clone occurred a few times. The chain combines TRBV10-2 with TRBJ1-3; D possibly corresponds to TRBD1 (6 bases). Trimming removed 6 bases at V and 0 bases at J, with 15 bases between. Germline assignment: CDR1 WSHSY and CDR2 SAAADI. The CDR3 has 16 residues. This CDR3 is CASRTGQTFSGNTIYF. The CDR3 region has the DNA TGCGCCAGCAGAACCGGACAGACCTTCTCTGGAAACACCATATATTTT.

Here the CDR3 reads CASSEALGRIAGLTGGQYF. In DNA, the CDR3 is TGTGCCAGCAGTGAAGCGCTTGGTCGGATAGCGGGGCTCACGGGGGGGCAGTACTTC. The chain recombines TRBV6-1 with TRBJ2-7; 8 nucleotides line up with TRBD2. The V gene end was trimmed by 0 bases and the J gene end by 9 bases; junction bases not matched to a gene: 22. This CDR3 is built from 19 residues. Germline CDR1 MNHNS, CDR2 SASEGT.

The rearrangement links TRBV6-5 to TRBJ1-2; the match to TRBD1 covers 9 bases. Germline CDR1 is MNHEY and CDR2 is SVGAGI. The CDR3 spans 13 residues. V dropped 5 bases and J dropped 8; count of bases not matched to a gene: 6. The CDR3 DNA reads TGTGCCAGCAGTCCCGGGACAGGGAAGGGCTACACCTTC. This sequence encodes CASSPGTGKGYTF.

The V call is TRBV7-2, the J call TRBJ2-7; 8 bases align to TRBD1. CDR3 length: 15 residues. Germline-derived CDR1 and CDR2 are SGHTA and FQGNSA. V dropped 0 bases and J dropped 0; count of bases not matched to a gene: 1. CDR3 residues: CASSLAGQVSYEQYF. The DNA of the CDR3 is TGTGCCAGCAGCTTAGCGGGACAGGTCTCCTACGAGCAGTACTTC.

The chain has TRBV12-5 and TRBJ1-5; D is uncertain. Between the trimmed V and J ends, which lost 0 bases and 0 bases, there was a span of 15 bases. Germline-derived CDR1 and CDR2 are LGHNT and FRNRAP. The CDR3 spans 18 residues. The DNA for the CDR3 is TGTGCTAGTGGTTTGGTACTAGCGGGGAAATATAGCAATCAGCCCCAGCATTTT. Translating it yields CASGLVLAGKYSNQPQHF.

The V and J genes are TRBV7-2 and TRBJ1-1; perhaps TRBD1 as D (6 bases). Trimming left V 1 base short and J 11 bases short, with 11 bases between. Germline V gene sequence: CDR1 SGHTA, CDR2 FQGNSA. The CDR3 runs 12 residues. CDR3 loop: CASSLVGQGAFF. CDR3 DNA sequence: TGTGCCAGCAGCTTAGTCGGTCAGGGGGCTTTCTTT. Filled out from reference TRBV7-2 and TRBJ1-1, the complete variable domain reads GAGVSQSPSNKVTEKGKDVELRCDPISGHTALYWYRQSLGQGLEFLIYFQGNSAPDKSGLPSDRFSAERTGGSVSTLTIQRTQQEDSAVYLCASSLVGQGAFFGQGTRLTVV.

This clone was recorded a few times. The DNA of the CDR3 is TGTGCCAGCAGTTACGCGACAGGCCGCCTAGGAAATTCACCCCTCCACTTT. This encodes CASSYATGRLGNSPLHF. The J gene is TRBJ1-6, the V gene TRBV6-2 or TRBV6-3; a possible D gene is TRBD1 (6 bases). The CDR3 length is 17 residues. CDR1 is MNHEY, CDR2 SVGEGT, per germline. Trimming removed 2 bases from V and 7 bases from J, with 18 bases in between.

CDR3 region: CASRDSYNSPLHF. The CDR3 DNA reads as TGTGCCAGCCGGGACAGCTATAATTCACCCCTCCACTTT. V usage is TRBV10-3 and J usage is TRBJ1-6; 7 positions match TRBD1. CDR1 is ENHRY, CDR2 SYGVKD, per germline. CDR3 length equals 13 residues. J gave up 3 bases and V 10 bases, and 3 bases lay outside the gene matches.

The chain combines TRBV19 with TRBJ2-1, with 9 bases identical to TRBD2. CDR1 and CDR2 (germline): LNHDA, SQIVND (reference sequence). This CDR3 is built from 16 residues. V lost 5 bases and J lost 3; bases outside the gene matches: 8. CDR3 coding DNA: TGTGCCAGTAGTGCGAAACTAGCGGGCCTCTACAATGAGCAGTTCTTC. It specifies CASSAKLAGLYNEQFF.

This chain uses TRBV7-2 with TRBJ1-4; no firm D call. Per germline, CDR1 SGHTA and CDR2 FQGNSA. The V end lost 1 base, the J end lost 8 bases, and 14 bases lay between the germline ends. This CDR3 has 15 residues. The CDR3 protein is CASSLGTLRREKLFF. The CDR3 coding sequence is TGTGCCAGCAGCTTAGGTACCCTGAGGCGGGAAAAACTGTTTTTT.

The chain is built from TRBV7-9 and TRBJ2-7; possible D gene TRBD2, 7 bases. The germline CDR1 and CDR2 sequences are SEHNR and FQNEAQ (reference sequence). V lost 8 bases, J lost 7 bases, and 18 bases lay in between. The CDR3 loop spans 13 amino acids. CDR3 bases: TGTGCCAGCTCAGGAGGGGGGGCGCTAGAGCAGTACTTC. Translating it yields CASSGGGALEQYF.

V is TRBV20-1 and J is TRBJ2-1, with a weak D call TRBD2 (6 bases). Deletions cut 5 bases from V and 8 bases from J, with 10 bases between. This CDR3 region has 11 residues. Germline-derived CDR1 and CDR2 are DFQATT and SNEGSKA (reference sequence). The CDR3 is CSAGGYDEQFF. The CDR3 DNA follows: TGCAGTGCTGGGGGGTACGATGAGCAGTTCTTC.